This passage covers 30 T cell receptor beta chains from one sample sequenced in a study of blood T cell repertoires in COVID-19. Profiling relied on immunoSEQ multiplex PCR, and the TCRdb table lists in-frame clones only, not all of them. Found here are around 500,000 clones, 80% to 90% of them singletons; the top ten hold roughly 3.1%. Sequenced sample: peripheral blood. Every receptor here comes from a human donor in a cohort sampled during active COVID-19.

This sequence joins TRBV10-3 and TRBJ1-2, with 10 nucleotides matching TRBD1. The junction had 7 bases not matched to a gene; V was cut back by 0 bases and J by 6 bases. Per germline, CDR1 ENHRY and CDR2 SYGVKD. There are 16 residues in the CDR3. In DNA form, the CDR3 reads TGTGCCATCAGTGAGTCGGACAGGGGGAATCGAAATGGCTACACCTTC. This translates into CAISESDRGNRNGYTF.

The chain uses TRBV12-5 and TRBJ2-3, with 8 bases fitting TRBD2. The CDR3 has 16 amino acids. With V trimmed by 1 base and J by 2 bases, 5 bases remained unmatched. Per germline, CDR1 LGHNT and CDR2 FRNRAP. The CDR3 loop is CASGLGLASYTDTQYF. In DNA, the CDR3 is TGTGCTAGTGGTTTGGGACTAGCGTCGTACACAGATACGCAGTATTTT.

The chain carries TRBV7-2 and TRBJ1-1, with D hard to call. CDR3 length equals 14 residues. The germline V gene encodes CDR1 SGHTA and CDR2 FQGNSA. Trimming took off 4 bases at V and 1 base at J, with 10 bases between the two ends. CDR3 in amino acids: CASSSPNGNTEAFF. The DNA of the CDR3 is TGTGCCAGCAGCTCTCCAAACGGGAACACTGAAGCTTTCTTT.

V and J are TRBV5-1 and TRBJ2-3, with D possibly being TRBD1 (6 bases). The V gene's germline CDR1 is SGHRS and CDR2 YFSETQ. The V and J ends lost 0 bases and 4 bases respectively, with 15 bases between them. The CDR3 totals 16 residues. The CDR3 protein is CASSLAGRGRSDTQYF. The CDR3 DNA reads TGCGCCAGCAGCTTGGCCGGCAGGGGAAGGTCAGATACGCAGTATTTT.

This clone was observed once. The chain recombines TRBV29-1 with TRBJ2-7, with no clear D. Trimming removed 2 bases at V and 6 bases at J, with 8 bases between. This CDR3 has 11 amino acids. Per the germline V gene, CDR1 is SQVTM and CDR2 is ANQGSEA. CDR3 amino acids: CSVELLSEQYF. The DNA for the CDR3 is TGCAGCGTTGAACTCCTGAGCGAGCAGTACTTC.

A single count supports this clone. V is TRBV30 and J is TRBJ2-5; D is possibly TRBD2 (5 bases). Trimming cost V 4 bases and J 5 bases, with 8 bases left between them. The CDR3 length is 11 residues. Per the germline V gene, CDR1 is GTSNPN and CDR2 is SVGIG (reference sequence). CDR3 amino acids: CAWTEEETQYF. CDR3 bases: TGTGCCTGGACGGAGGAGGAGACCCAGTACTTC.

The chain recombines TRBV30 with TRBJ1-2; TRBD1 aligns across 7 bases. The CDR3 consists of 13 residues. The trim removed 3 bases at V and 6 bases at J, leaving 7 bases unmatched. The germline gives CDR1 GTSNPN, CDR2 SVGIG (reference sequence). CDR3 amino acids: CAWRRQGVDGYTF. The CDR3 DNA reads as TGTGCCTGGAGAAGGCAGGGGGTCGATGGCTACACCTTC.

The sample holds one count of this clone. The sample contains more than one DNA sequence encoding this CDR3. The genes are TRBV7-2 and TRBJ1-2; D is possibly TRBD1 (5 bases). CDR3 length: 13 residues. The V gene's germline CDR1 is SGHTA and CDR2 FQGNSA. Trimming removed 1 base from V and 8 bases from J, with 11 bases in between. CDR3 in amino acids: CASSLEGARGYTF. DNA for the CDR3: TGTGCCAGCAGCTTAGAAGGGGCGCGAGGCTACACCTTC.

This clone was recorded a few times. The CDR3 loop is CASSYVENSPLHF. For the CDR3, the DNA is TGTGCCAGCAGTTATGTGGAGAATTCACCCCTCCACTTT. V and J are TRBV6-6 and TRBJ1-6; D gene unclear. Trimming cost V 3 bases and J 7 bases, with 7 bases left between them. From germline, CDR1 is MNHNY and CDR2 SVGAGI (reference sequence). CDR3 length equals 13 residues.

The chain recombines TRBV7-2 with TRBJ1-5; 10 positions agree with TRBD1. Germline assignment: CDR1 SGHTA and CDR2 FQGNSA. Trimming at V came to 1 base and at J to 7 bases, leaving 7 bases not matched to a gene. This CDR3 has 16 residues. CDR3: CASSLDGDRGNQPQHF. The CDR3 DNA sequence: TGTGCCAGCAGCTTAGACGGGGACAGGGGAAACCAGCCCCAGCATTTT.

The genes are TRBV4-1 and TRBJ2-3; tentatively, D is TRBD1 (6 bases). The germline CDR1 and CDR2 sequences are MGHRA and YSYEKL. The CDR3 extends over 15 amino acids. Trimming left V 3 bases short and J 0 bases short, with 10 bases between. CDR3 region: CASSHVDRSTDTQYF. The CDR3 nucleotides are TGCGCCAGCAGCCATGTTGACAGGAGCACAGATACGCAGTATTTT.

The CDR3 DNA follows: TGTGCCAGCAGCGAGGGGTTGGGGAATTCACCCCTCCACTTT. It specifies CASSEGLGNSPLHF. This chain joins TRBV9 and TRBJ1-6; tentatively, D is TRBD1 (5 bases). V lost 3 bases, J lost 7 bases, and 11 bases lay in between. CDR3 size: 14 residues. Germline CDR1 SGDLS, CDR2 YYNGEE.

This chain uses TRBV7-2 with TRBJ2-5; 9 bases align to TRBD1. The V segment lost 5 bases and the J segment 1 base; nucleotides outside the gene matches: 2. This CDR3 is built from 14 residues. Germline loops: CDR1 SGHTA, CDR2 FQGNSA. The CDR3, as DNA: TGTGCCAGCAGCCCGGACAGGGGCCAAGAGACCCAGTACTTC. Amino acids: CASSPDRGQETQYF. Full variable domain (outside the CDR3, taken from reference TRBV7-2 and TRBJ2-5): GAGVSQSPSNKVTEKGKDVELRCDPISGHTALYWYRQSLGQGLEFLIYFQGNSAPDKSGLPSDRFSAERTGGSVSTLTIQRTQQEDSAVYLCASSPDRGQETQYFGPGTRLLVL.

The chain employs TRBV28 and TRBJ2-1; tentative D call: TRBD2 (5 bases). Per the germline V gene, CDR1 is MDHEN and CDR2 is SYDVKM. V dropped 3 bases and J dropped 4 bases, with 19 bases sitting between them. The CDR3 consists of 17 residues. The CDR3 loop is CASSFPPASPDYNEQFF. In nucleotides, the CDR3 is TGTGCCAGCAGTTTTCCGCCGGCTAGCCCAGATTACAATGAGCAGTTCTTC.

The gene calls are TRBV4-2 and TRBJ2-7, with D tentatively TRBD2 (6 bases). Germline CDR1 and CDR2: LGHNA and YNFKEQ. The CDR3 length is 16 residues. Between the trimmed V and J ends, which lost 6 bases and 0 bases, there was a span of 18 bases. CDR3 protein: CASRRGPEQSSYEQYF. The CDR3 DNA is TGTGCCAGCAGGCGGGGTCCAGAACAGAGCTCCTACGAGCAGTACTTC.

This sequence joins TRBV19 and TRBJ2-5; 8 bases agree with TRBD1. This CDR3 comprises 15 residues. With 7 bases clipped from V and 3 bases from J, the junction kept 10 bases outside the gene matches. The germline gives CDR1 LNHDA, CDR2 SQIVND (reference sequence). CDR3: CASTPGTGGKETQYF. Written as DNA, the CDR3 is TGTGCCAGTACCCCCGGGACAGGTGGGAAAGAGACCCAGTACTTC.

The CDR3 sequence: CASSRMTGGFSEQYF. CDR3 bases: TGTGCCAGCAGTCGAATGACAGGGGGCTTCAGCGAGCAGTACTTC. The chain has TRBV6-5 and TRBJ2-7; 10 positions match TRBD1. CDR1 and CDR2 from the germline V gene are MNHEY and SVGAGI. The CDR3 has 15 amino acids. Losses at the gene ends were 5 bases for V and 6 bases for J; bases not matched to a gene: 10.

CDR3 sequence: CASSAVQKMNTEAFF. In DNA, the CDR3 is TGTGCCAGCTCAGCCGTACAGAAGATGAACACTGAAGCTTTCTTT. This chain joins TRBV18 and TRBJ1-1; D is undetermined. The CDR3 spans 15 residues. Germline V gives CDR1 KGHSH, CDR2 LQKENI. V was clipped by 5 bases and J by 0 bases, with 13 bases between them. The full variable domain, rest sourced from reference TRBV18 and TRBJ1-1, is NAGVMQNPRHLVRRRGQEARLRCSPMKGHSHVYWYRQLPEEGLKFMVYLQKENIIDESGMPKERFSAEFPKEGPSILRIQQVVRGDSAAYFCASSAVQKMNTEAFFGQGTRLTVV.

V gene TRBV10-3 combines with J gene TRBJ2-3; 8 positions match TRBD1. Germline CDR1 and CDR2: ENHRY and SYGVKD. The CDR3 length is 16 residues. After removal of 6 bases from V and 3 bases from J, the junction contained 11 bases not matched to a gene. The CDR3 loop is CAISRGQGVGTDTQYF. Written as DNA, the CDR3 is TGTGCCATCAGCCGTGGACAGGGAGTAGGAACAGATACGCAGTATTTT.

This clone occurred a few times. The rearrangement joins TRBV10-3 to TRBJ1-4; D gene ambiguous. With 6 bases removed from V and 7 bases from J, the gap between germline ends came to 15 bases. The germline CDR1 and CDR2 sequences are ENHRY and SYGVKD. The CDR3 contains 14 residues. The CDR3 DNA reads TGTGCCATCAGCTCAGGAGGAGGTCGTGAAAAACTGTTTTTT. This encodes CAISSGGGREKLFF.

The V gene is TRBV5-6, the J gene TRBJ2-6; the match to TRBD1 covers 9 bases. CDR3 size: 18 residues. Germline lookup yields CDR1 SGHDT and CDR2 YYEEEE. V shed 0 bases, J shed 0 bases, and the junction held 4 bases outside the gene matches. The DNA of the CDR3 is TGTGCCAGCAGCTTGGCTGTGACAGGGGGCTCTGGGGCCAACGTCCTGACTTTC. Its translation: CASSLAVTGGSGANVLTF.

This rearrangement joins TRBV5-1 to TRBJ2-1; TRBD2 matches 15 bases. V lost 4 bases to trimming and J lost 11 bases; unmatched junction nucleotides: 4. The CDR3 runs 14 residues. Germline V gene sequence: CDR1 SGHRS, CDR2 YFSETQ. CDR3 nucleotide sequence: TGCGCCAGCAGCGTAGGACTAGCGGGAGGGAAGCAGTTCTTC. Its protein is CASSVGLAGGKQFF.

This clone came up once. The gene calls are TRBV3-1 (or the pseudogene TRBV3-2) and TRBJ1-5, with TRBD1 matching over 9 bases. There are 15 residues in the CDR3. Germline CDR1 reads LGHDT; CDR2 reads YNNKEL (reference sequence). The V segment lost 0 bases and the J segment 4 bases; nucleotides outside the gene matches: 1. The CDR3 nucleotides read TGTGCCAGCAGCCAAGACGGGACAGGGAATCAGCCCCAGCATTTT. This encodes CASSQDGTGNQPQHF.

CDR3 sequence reads: CASSFLAGMNTGELFF. CDR3 bases: TGTGCCAGCAGCTTTTTAGCGGGGATGAACACCGGGGAGCTGTTTTTT. The chain links TRBV7-6 to TRBJ2-2, with 8 bases lining up with TRBD2. Per germline, CDR1 SGHVS and CDR2 FNYEAQ. The length of the CDR3 is 16 residues. Trimming removed 3 bases from V and 1 base from J; junction bases left unmatched: 4.

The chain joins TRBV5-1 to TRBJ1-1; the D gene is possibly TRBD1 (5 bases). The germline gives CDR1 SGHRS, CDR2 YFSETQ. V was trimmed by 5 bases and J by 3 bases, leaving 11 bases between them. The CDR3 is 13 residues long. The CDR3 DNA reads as TGCGCCAGCAGGCGGGGCTCTGACACTGAAGCTTTCTTT. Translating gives CASRRGSDTEAFF.

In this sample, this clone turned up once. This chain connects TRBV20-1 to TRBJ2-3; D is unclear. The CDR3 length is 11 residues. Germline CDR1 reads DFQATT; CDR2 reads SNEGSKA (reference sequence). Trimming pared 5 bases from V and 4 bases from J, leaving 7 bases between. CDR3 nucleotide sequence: TGCAGTGCTTATCGGTCAGATACGCAGTATTTT. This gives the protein CSAYRSDTQYF.

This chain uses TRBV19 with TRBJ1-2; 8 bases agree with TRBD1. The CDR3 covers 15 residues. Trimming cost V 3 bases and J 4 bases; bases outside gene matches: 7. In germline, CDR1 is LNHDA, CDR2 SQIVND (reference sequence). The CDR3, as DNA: TGTGCCAGTAGTATTTCGACAGGGGCCCCCTATGGCTACACCTTC. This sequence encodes CASSISTGAPYGYTF.

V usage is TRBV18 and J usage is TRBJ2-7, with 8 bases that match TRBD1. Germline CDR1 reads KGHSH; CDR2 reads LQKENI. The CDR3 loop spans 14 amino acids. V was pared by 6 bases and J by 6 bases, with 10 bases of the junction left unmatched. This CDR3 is CASSYSTTGVEQYF. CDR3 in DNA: TGTGCCAGCTCTTATTCCACGACAGGGGTCGAGCAGTACTTC.

CDR3 in amino acids: CASSLEAGDWDTQYF. CDR3 DNA: TGCGCCAGCAGCTTGGAGGCAGGGGATTGGGATACGCAGTATTTT. The rearrangement joins TRBV5-1 to TRBJ2-3; tentative D call: TRBD1 (6 bases). The CDR3 consists of 15 residues. With 0 bases removed from V and 6 bases from J, the gap between germline ends came to 14 bases. Looked up from germline, CDR1 is SGHRS and CDR2 is YFSETQ. Filled out from reference TRBV5-1 and TRBJ2-3, the complete variable domain reads KAGVTQTPRYLIKTRGQQVTLSCSPISGHRSVSWYQQTPGQGLQFLFEYFSETQRNKGNFPGRFSGRQFSNSRSEMNVSTLELGDSALYLCASSLEAGDWDTQYFGPGTRLTVL.

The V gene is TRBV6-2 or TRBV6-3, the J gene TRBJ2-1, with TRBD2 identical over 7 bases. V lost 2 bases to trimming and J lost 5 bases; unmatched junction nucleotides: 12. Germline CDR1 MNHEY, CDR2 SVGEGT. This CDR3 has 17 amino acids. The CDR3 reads CASSYESGRAPNNEQFF. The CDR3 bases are TGTGCCAGCAGTTACGAAAGTGGGAGGGCCCCAAACAATGAGCAGTTCTTC.